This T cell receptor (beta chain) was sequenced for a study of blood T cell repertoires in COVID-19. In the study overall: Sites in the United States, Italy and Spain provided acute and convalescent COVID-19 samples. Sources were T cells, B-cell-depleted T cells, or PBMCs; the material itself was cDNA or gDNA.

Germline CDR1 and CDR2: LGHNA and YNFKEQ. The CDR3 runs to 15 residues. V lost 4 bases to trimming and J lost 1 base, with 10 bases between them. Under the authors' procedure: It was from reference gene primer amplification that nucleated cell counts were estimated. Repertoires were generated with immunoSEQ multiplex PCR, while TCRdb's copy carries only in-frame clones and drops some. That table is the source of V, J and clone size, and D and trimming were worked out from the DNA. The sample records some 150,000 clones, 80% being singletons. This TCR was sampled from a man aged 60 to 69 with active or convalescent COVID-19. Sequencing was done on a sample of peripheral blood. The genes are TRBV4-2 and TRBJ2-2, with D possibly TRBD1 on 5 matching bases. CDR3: CASSRSRGNTGELFF. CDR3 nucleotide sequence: TGTGCCAGCAGCCGGAGTAGGGGGAACACCGGGGAGCTGTTTTTT.